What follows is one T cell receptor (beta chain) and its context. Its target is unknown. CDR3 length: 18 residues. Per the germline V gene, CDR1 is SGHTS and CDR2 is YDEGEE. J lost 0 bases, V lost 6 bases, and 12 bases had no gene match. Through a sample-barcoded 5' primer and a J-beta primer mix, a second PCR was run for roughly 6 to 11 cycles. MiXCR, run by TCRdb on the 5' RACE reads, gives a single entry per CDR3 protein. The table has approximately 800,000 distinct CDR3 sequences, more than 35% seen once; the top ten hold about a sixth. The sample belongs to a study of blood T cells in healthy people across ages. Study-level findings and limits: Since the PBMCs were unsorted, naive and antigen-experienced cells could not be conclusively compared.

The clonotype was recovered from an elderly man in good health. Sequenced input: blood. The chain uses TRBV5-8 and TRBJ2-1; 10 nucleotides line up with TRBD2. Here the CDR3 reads CASNPTGLAASSYNEQFF. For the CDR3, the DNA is TGTGCCAGCAACCCAACCGGACTAGCGGCCAGCTCCTACAATGAGCAGTTCTTC.